The present T cell receptor (beta chain) was sequenced within a study of blood T cell repertoires in COVID-19. Study information: Samples taken during acute and convalescent COVID-19 were collected in the United States, Italy and Spain. Sources were T cells, B-cell-depleted T cells, or PBMCs; the material itself was cDNA or gDNA.

In the study's own analysis: Reference gene primer amplification gave nucleated cell count estimates. The assay was immunoSEQ multiplex PCR, and TCRdb's table has in-frame clones only and misses some. V and J calls and clone size are copied from that table; D and trimming were computed from the DNA. The sample has more than 95,000 clones; roughly 80% are singletons. The CDR3 spans 15 residues. Germline V CDR1 and CDR2: LGHNA, YSLEER. V was pared by 0 bases and J by 2 bases, with 10 bases between. The sequenced sample consisted of peripheral blood. The TCR sequence derives from a man aged 55 to 69 with acute or convalescent COVID-19. The chain recombines TRBV4-3 with TRBJ1-1; unclear D gene. The CDR3 protein is CASSQDLQVNTEAFF. Here the CDR3 DNA reads TGCGCCAGCAGCCAAGATCTGCAGGTTAACACTGAAGCTTTCTTT.